This T cell receptor (beta chain) was observed in a study of post-analysis software for immune sequencing data. Germline CDR1 reads SGHRS; CDR2 reads YFSETQ. The CDR3 length is 14 residues. Germline trimming cut 4 bases from V and 3 bases from J; bases unmatched to any gene: 3. TCR beta libraries were prepared from cDNA with unique molecular identifiers. MiXCR, applied by TCRdb to the PCR reads, yields one record per CDR3 protein. The data show roughly 650,000 distinct CDR3 sequences, 55% to 60% seen once. Overall study results and limits: Five TRBV segments, including TRBV5-6, TRBV5-1 and TRBV20-1, were more frequent in patients than controls. Multiple sclerosis was associated with a significant reduction in normalized Chao1 diversity relative to controls.

As concerns this clonotype: The antigen is unknown.

The sample taken for sequencing was blood. The J gene is TRBJ2-3, the V gene TRBV5-1, with 9 bases fitting TRBD1. This TCR was recovered from a girl aged 2 to 10 with multiple sclerosis. The CDR3 here is CASSRDRETDTQYF. The CDR3 DNA follows: TGCGCCAGCAGCCGGGACAGGGAAACAGATACGCAGTATTTT.